This T cell receptor (beta chain) came from a study of blood T cell repertoires in COVID-19 (dated by TCRdb to the early 2020s). Study-wide context: Samples from collaborators originated in the United States, Italy and Spain and spanned both the acute and convalescent phases of COVID-19. A freely available public database, intended as a resource for researchers studying the immune response to SARS-CoV-2, is where the repertoires were released. The dataset comprised deeply sampled blood TCRbeta repertoires from subjects exposed to, actively infected with, or recovered from COVID-19. The prospective study material was composed of cDNA or gDNA derived from T cells, B-cell-depleted T cells, or PBMCs. Sample metadata almost always included a de-identified subject ID, COVID-19 status, age in years and sex. Samples were obtained from the ongoing ImmuneRACE study (first 160 participants) and from roughly 1,300 subjects provided by 6 global collaborators. Where available, HLA class I and class II types were taken from metadata supplied by the sample provider and were not determined by assay-based typing.

In the case of this clone: It lacks a known antigen. There are no base qualities to consult, and no much larger clone falls within one base.

Study-wide findings and limitations: The quantity of clinical and demographic metadata differed by source and by participant and was supplied without curation.

The immunoSEQ Assay, a bias-controlled multiplex PCR, was used to amplify TCRbeta CDR3 regions from genomic DNA. Per the authors' processing: The number of nucleated cells in each sample was estimated by amplification of reference gene primers within the assay. Sequence reads were collapsed and filtered to measure the absolute abundance of every unique TCRbeta CDR3 rearrangement. For each sample, productive Simpson clonality was calculated as the square root of Simpson's diversity index over productive rearrangements. TCRdb limited this immuneACCESS table to in-frame rearrangements with V and J called. A share of clones is missing; checked studies link under half to unresolved V genes, and the rest is unexplained. The V and J calls and clone size are taken from that table; D and trimming were inferred from the DNA. The sample table contains roughly 99,000 clones; only one count was recorded for around 85% of them. The ten largest clones take up approximately 11% of the sample.

V is trimmed back by 2 bases and J by 4 bases, and the junction contains 5 bases that no gene match accounts for. From its cysteine to its phenylalanine, the CDR3 spans 15 amino acids. The entry retains the CDR3 DNA only, 45 bases that are in frame from base 1. The germline V gene gives CDR1 as MGHRA and CDR2 as YSYEKL. Collaborating institutions collected whole blood in K2EDTA tubes following their own protocols. Collaborator samples were shipped for TCRbeta analysis as frozen whole blood, isolated PBMCs, or DNA extracted from either sample type. The TCR comes from a woman at least 80 years old with acute or convalescent COVID-19. The V and J segments used are TRBV4-1 and TRBJ1-2, with 9 junctional bases fitting TRBD1. Sample: peripheral blood. The CDR3 region: CASSQSGQGLYGYTF. The nucleotide sequence reads as follows: TGCGCCAGCAGCCAATCGGGACAGGGCCTCTATGGCTACACCTTC.